The rows below give T cell receptor beta chains drawn from one sample of a study of blood T cell repertoires in COVID-19. Clones were sequenced by immunoSEQ multiplex PCR, and TCRdb holds only the in-frame ones, with some missing. The sample includes hundreds of thousands of clones, 83% of them seen just once. The sequencing input was peripheral blood. The receptors were gathered from a woman aged 25-40 years with COVID-19, enrolled during active disease. CDR3s include the opening cysteine and the closing phenylalanine or tryptophan. A D gene is named only where the DNA matches it firmly. Clone size is given for some rows only: seen once, a few or many times, or a class if the clone is expanded.

TRBJ1-4	14	.	TRBV6-6	TRBD1	CASSLDRVDEKLFF	TGTGCCAGCAGCCTGGACAGGGTTGATGAAAAACTGTTTTTT
TRBJ2-7	19	.	TRBV27	TRBD1	CASSFTAGTGGAWAYEQYF	TGTGCCAGCAGTTTTACCGCCGGGACAGGGGGTGCTTGGGCGTACGAGCAGTACTTC
TRBJ1-1	12	.	TRBV11-2	.	CASSVGDTEAFF	TGTGCCAGCAGCGTCGGGGACACTGAAGCTTTCTTT
TRBJ2-2	14	.	TRBV7-2	.	CASSPPGNTGELFF	TGTGCCAGCAGCCCTCCAGGGAACACCGGGGAGCTGTTTTTT
TRBJ1-4	15	.	TRBV9	TRBD1	CASSERQGANEKLFF	TGTGCCAGCAGCGAAAGACAGGGGGCAAATGAAAAACTGTTTTTT
TRBJ1-2	18	.	TRBV29-1	TRBD1	CSVDALMDRGPTAGGYTF	TGCAGCGTTGACGCGCTGATGGACAGGGGGCCCACCGCGGGGGGCTACACCTTC
TRBJ1-4	12	.	TRBV3-1/TRBV3-2	.	CASRDSGEKLFF	TGTGCCAGCAGGGACTCCGGGGAAAAACTGTTTTTT
TRBJ1-1	14	.	TRBV5-5	.	CASSTGTLNTEAFF	TGTGCCAGCAGCACGGGGACTCTGAACACTGAAGCTTTCTTT
TRBJ1-1	14	.	TRBV15	TRBD1	CATSRDRGGTEAFF	TGTGCCACCAGCAGGGACAGGGGAGGGACTGAAGCTTTCTTT
TRBJ1-2	12	once	TRBV6-6	.	CASTSSNYGYTF	TGTGCCAGCACGTCCTCTAACTATGGCTACACCTTC
TRBJ1-1	14	.	TRBV18	TRBD1	CASSPGQGASEAFF	TGTGCCAGCTCACCTGGACAGGGGGCCAGTGAAGCTTTCTTT
TRBJ2-1	14	.	TRBV5-1	.	CASSLGGLAQEQFF	TGCGCCAGCAGCTTGGGGGGTTTAGCGCAGGAGCAGTTCTTC
TRBJ1-4	15	.	TRBV2	.	CASSSYRSSNEKLFF	TGTGCCAGCAGTTCCTACAGGAGCTCTAATGAAAAACTGTTTTTT
TRBJ1-2	17	.	TRBV19	.	CASSIGVAGGTGYGYTF	TGTGCCAGTAGTATAGGAGTTGCGGGCGGAACCGGCTATGGCTACACCTTC
TRBJ2-2	16	.	TRBV19	TRBD2	CASRVAGTANTGELFF	TGTGCCAGTAGAGTAGCGGGGACCGCGAACACCGGGGAGCTGTTTTTT
TRBJ2-3	14	few	TRBV19	TRBD2	CAIKSTGRSDTQYF	TGTGCCATAAAATCAACCGGGAGGTCAGATACGCAGTATTTT